Listed here is a single TCR beta chain. The junction had 8 bases not matched to a gene; V was cut back by 4 bases and J by 8 bases. CDR3 length: 15 amino acids. Per germline, CDR1 KGHDR and CDR2 SFDVKD. This sample is drawn from a study of blood T cell repertoires in COVID-19. Study as a whole: Material from acute and convalescent COVID-19 was sourced from the United States, Italy and Spain.

Enrollees, about 18 to 95 years old, lived in 25 or so US areas. Each recovered donor of Cohort 3 presented with two negative PCRs, clearance, or symptom resolution. Per the original data handling: How many nucleated cells were present was estimated from reference gene primer amplification. Measured with immunoSEQ multiplex PCR; TCRdb has only the in-frame clones, and not every one. V, J and clone size are those of that table, while D and trimming were read from the DNA. Seen here are roughly 270,000 clones, 85% observed once, and the top ten hold around 2.3%. The clonotype originates from a woman aged 50 to 65 who had recovered from COVID-19. This chain joins TRBV24-1 and TRBJ2-1; TRBD1 matches at 9 bases. The sequenced sample was PBMCs or T cells enriched from blood (not recorded which). Here the CDR3 reads CATSDPGTGIHEQFF. The CDR3 DNA reads as TGTGCCACCAGTGACCCCGGGACAGGGATACATGAGCAGTTCTTC.